A single sample is the source of the 10 T cell receptor beta chains below, sequenced in a study of post-analysis software for immune sequencing data. Findings and limits, study-wide: Five or six TRBV segments, TRBV5-6, TRBV5-1 and TRBV20-1 among them, were found more frequent in patients than controls.

Unique molecular identifiers were carried by the TCR beta cDNA libraries. Each CDR3 protein gets one entry after TCRdb re-called the PCR reads with MiXCR. The sample has roughly 800,000 distinct CDR3 sequences; just over 45% are singletons. For these receptors, no antigen is known. Sequenced material: blood. All receptors derive from a girl aged 5 to 17 with multiple sclerosis.

This clonotype was found once. V is TRBV10-2 and J is TRBJ2-2; D might be TRBD2 (5 bases). V was clipped by 2 bases and J by 2 bases, with 9 bases between them. CDR1 and CDR2 from the germline V gene are WSHSY and SAAADI. CDR3 length equals 15 residues. The CDR3 sequence: CASSEILGNTGELFF. In nucleotides, the CDR3 is TGCGCCAGCAGTGAGATACTAGGAAACACCGGGGAGCTGTTTTTT.

The J gene is TRBJ1-1, the V gene TRBV4-3; 8 bases align to TRBD1. Looked up from germline, CDR1 is LGHNA and CDR2 is YSLEER. The CDR3 length is 16 residues. The V and J ends lost 4 bases and 4 bases, in that order; junction bases with no gene match: 11. CDR3 bases: TGCGCCAGCAGCCGCTCATCAACAGGGGGGAGCACTGAAGCTTTCTTT. This encodes CASSRSSTGGSTEAFF.

This clonotype was found a few times. V is TRBV20-1 and J is TRBJ2-5; D gene uncertain. The CDR3 totals 15 residues. Deletions cut 4 bases from V and 5 bases from J, with 20 bases between. Germline assignment: CDR1 DFQATT and CDR2 SNEGSKA (reference sequence). In nucleotides, the CDR3 is TGCAGTGCTACCCTAACCGGACGAAATACTGAGACCCAGTACTTC. This sequence encodes CSATLTGRNTETQYF.

This clonotype appeared a few times. The chain links TRBV12-3 or TRBV12-4 to TRBJ2-3; D ambiguous. The V and J ends lost 6 bases and 5 bases respectively, with 12 bases between them. CDR3 size: 13 residues. The CDR3 loop is CASSPARRDTQYF. The CDR3, as DNA: TGTGCCAGCAGCCCGGCGCGGCGAGATACGCAGTATTTT.

The chain employs TRBV7-8 and TRBJ2-1, with a weak D call TRBD2 (6 bases). CDR1 SGHVS and CDR2 FQNEAQ come from the germline V gene. The CDR3 spans 17 residues. The V end was cut by 2 bases, the J end by 5 bases, with 19 bases between. Written as DNA, the CDR3 is TGTGCCAGCAGCTTAAACGTGGGACTCAAAATCAACAATGAGCAGTTCTTC. It specifies CASSLNVGLKINNEQFF. Together with reference TRBV7-8 and TRBJ2-1, the CDR3 gives the full variable domain: GAGVSQSPRYKVAKRGQDVALRCDPISGHVSLFWYQQALGQGPEFLTYFQNEAQLDKSGLPSDRFFAERPEGSVSTLKIQRTQQEDSAVYLCASSLNVGLKINNEQFFGPGTRLTVL.

The genes are TRBV6-1 and TRBJ2-4; D might be TRBD2 (6 bases). With the DNA end fitting TRBJ2-5 better, the J assignment may be wrong. This CDR3 has 13 amino acids. Germline loops: CDR1 MNHNS, CDR2 SASEGT. CDR3 sequence reads: CASSSRLGKTQYF. The CDR3 DNA reads TGTGCCAGCAGTTCCCGACTAGGGAAGACCCAGTACTTC.

The V gene is TRBV24-1, the J gene TRBJ2-5; 11 positions agree with TRBD2. Germline CDR1 reads KGHDR; CDR2 reads SFDVKD. Losses at the gene ends were 2 bases for V and 5 bases for J; bases not matched to a gene: 3. The length of the CDR3 is 15 residues. The CDR3 bases are TGTGCCACCAGTGATTCGACTAGCGGGGAGGAGACCCAGTACTTC. It encodes CATSDSTSGEETQYF.

Remarks on this clonotype: One base away lies a much larger clone, so this may be a sequencing read error. V gene TRBV12-3 or TRBV12-4 combines with J gene TRBJ2-3, with a possible D match to TRBD2 (5 bases). CDR3 size: 12 residues. Trimming removed 6 bases from V and 11 bases from J, with 15 bases in between. The CDR3, as DNA: TGTGCCAGCAGCCTGAGGGCTAGTATGCAGTATTTT. It specifies CASSLRASMQYF.

This chain's CDR3 is CATSRGGTGSGYEQYF. Written as DNA, the CDR3 is TGTGCCACCAGCAGAGGAGGGACGGGGAGTGGCTACGAGCAGTACTTC. The chain employs TRBV15 and TRBJ2-7, with D tentatively TRBD1 or TRBD2 (5 bases each). Germline lookup yields CDR1 LNHNV and CDR2 YYDKDF (reference sequence). V was cut by 1 base and J by 3 bases, with 16 bases left in between. CDR3 length: 16 amino acids.

Notes on this clonotype: The junction departs from the called germline gene at one end, perhaps through a read error. V and J are TRBV12-3 or TRBV12-4 and TRBJ2-3; 11 bases are shared with TRBD1. The CDR3 has 16 amino acids. CDR3 sequence reads: CASSLGDRGSTDMQYF. In nucleotides, the CDR3 is TGTGCCAGCAGTCTAGGGGACAGGGGGAGCACAGATATGCAGTATTTT.